Listed below are T cell receptor beta chains from one sample, sequenced in a study of T-cell memory formation after mild COVID-19. Via MiXCR, TCRdb re-called the 5' RACE reads, giving one row per CDR3 protein. In the table there are hundreds of thousands of distinct CDR3 sequences, more than 15% of which are singletons. The material sequenced was PBMCs or a T cell subset sorted from them (not recorded which). These TCRs come from an adult woman who had mild COVID-19 (a few samples of this study predate the infection). Cell type and time point are not known. Each CDR3 is given with its conserved first and last residue. D genes are given only for firm matches. Size is omitted from some rows. Given values are once, few, many or a class for expanded clones.

d_gene: TRBD2; abundance: many; v_gene: TRBV20-1; j_gene: TRBJ2-3; CDR3nt: TGCAGTGCCGAAGGGACTAGCGGCGCTAGCACAGATACGCAGTATTTT; CDR3aa: CSAEGTSGASTDTQYF
d_gene: TRBD2; abundance: few; v_gene: TRBV6-5; j_gene: TRBJ2-5; CDR3nt: TGTGCCACCAAAAGGCTAGCGGGAGTTCGTCAAGAGACCCAGTACTTC; CDR3aa: CATKRLAGVRQETQYF
d_gene: NA; abundance: few; v_gene: TRBV2; j_gene: TRBJ2-2; CDR3nt: TGTGCCAGCACAAGCCGTGCGAACACCGGGGAGCTGTTTTTT; CDR3aa: CASTSRANTGELFF
d_gene: NA; abundance: NA; v_gene: TRBV18; j_gene: TRBJ2-1; CDR3nt: TGTGCCAGCTCACCACGGGGTCGCAATGAGCAGTTCTTC; CDR3aa: CASSPRGRNEQFF
d_gene: TRBD2; abundance: few; v_gene: TRBV4-1; j_gene: TRBJ2-5; CDR3nt: TGCGCCAGCAGCCAAGACGAGCGGGGGACAGAGACCCAGTACTTC; CDR3aa: CASSQDERGTETQYF
d_gene: TRBD2; abundance: NA; v_gene: TRBV3-1; j_gene: TRBJ2-2; CDR3nt: TGTGCCAGCAGCCAAGGACTAGCGGGAGTTGCCGGGGAGCTGTTTTTT; CDR3aa: CASSQGLAGVAGELFF
d_gene: NA; abundance: NA; v_gene: TRBV29-1; j_gene: TRBJ2-3; CDR3nt: TGCAGCGTTGAAGCAGGTCGCGGGGTGGATACGCAGTATTTT; CDR3aa: CSVEAGRGVDTQYF
d_gene: NA; abundance: NA; v_gene: TRBV10-3; j_gene: TRBJ1-6; CDR3nt: TGTGCCATCTCCCGGGCCTGGAATTTACCCCTCCACTTT; CDR3aa: CAISRAWNLPLHF
d_gene: NA; abundance: NA; v_gene: TRBV4-1; j_gene: TRBJ2-7; CDR3nt: TGCGCCAGCAGCCCACGCGAGTACTACGAGCAGTACTTC; CDR3aa: CASSPREYYEQYF
d_gene: TRBD1; abundance: NA; v_gene: TRBV10-3; j_gene: TRBJ2-6; CDR3nt: TGTGCCATCAGGCCGGGACAGGGAGGATCTGGGGCCAACGTCCTGACTTTC; CDR3aa: CAIRPGQGGSGANVLTF
d_gene: TRBD1; abundance: NA; v_gene: TRBV6-2/TRBV6-3; j_gene: TRBJ2-2; CDR3nt: TGTGCCAGCAGTTACCGGGGACAGGGATTGGCCTGGGAGCTGTTTTTT; CDR3aa: CASSYRGQGLAWELFF
d_gene: NA; abundance: NA; v_gene: TRBV6-5; j_gene: TRBJ1-1; CDR3nt: TGTGCCAGCAGTTCCGGACGGGGGAACACTGAAGCTTTCTTT; CDR3aa: CASSSGRGNTEAFF
d_gene: NA; abundance: few; v_gene: TRBV5-4; j_gene: TRBJ2-2; CDR3nt: TGTGCCAGCAGCTCCCAGGCCGCGAACACCGGGGAGCTGTTTTTT; CDR3aa: CASSSQAANTGELFF
d_gene: TRBD1; abundance: many; v_gene: TRBV3-1; j_gene: TRBJ2-1; CDR3nt: TGTGCCAGCAGCCAATCTACAGGGGTCAATGAGCAGTTCTTC; CDR3aa: CASSQSTGVNEQFF
d_gene: TRBD1; abundance: few; v_gene: TRBV5-1; j_gene: TRBJ1-1; CDR3nt: TGCGCCAGCAGCCAATTCAGGGACAGAGAAGCTTTCTTT; CDR3aa: CASSQFRDREAFF
d_gene: TRBD1; abundance: NA; v_gene: TRBV5-1; j_gene: TRBJ2-7; CDR3nt: TGCGCCAGCAGCCAAACCGGGACAGTCAGCTCCTACGAGCAGTACTTC; CDR3aa: CASSQTGTVSSYEQYF
d_gene: NA; abundance: few; v_gene: TRBV7-9; j_gene: TRBJ2-7; CDR3nt: TGTGCCAGCACCCTTGGGGTAGATCCCCTCTCCTCCTACGAGCAGTACTTC; CDR3aa: CASTLGVDPLSSYEQYF
d_gene: NA; abundance: few; v_gene: TRBV6-5; j_gene: TRBJ2-5; CDR3nt: TGTGCCAGCAGTTACGAGGGACCGTTTCTTGAAGAGACCCAGTACTTC; CDR3aa: CASSYEGPFLEETQYF
d_gene: NA; abundance: few; v_gene: TRBV7-9; j_gene: TRBJ1-1; CDR3nt: TGTGCCAGCAGCCCCCCGGGTCCAGGGGAAGCTTTCTTT; CDR3aa: CASSPPGPGEAFF
d_gene: NA; abundance: NA; v_gene: TRBV4-1; j_gene: TRBJ2-2; CDR3nt: TGCGCCAGCAGCCACACACCCGGGACGGAGAACACCGGGGAGCTGTTTTTT; CDR3aa: CASSHTPGTENTGELFF
d_gene: NA; abundance: few; v_gene: TRBV20-1; j_gene: TRBJ2-7; CDR3nt: TGCAGTGCTAGGAAGGACTACGAGCAGTACTTC; CDR3aa: CSARKDYEQYF
d_gene: NA; abundance: NA; v_gene: TRBV4-3; j_gene: TRBJ2-1; CDR3nt: TGCGCCAGCAGCCAAGAATCAGCCGGGAGAGGTAGCAATGAGCAGTTCTTC; CDR3aa: CASSQESAGRGSNEQFF
d_gene: NA; abundance: few; v_gene: TRBV28; j_gene: TRBJ1-2; CDR3nt: TGTGCCAGCAGTTTGGGGGCGCCTTTTGGCTACACCTTC; CDR3aa: CASSLGAPFGYTF
d_gene: NA; abundance: NA; v_gene: TRBV15; j_gene: TRBJ2-1; CDR3nt: TGTGCCACCAGCAGGTCACCGGGACATGAGCAGTTCTTC; CDR3aa: CATSRSPGHEQFF
d_gene: NA; abundance: few; v_gene: TRBV27; j_gene: TRBJ2-7; CDR3nt: TGTGCCAGCAGTTTTTCTCGGAAGAGCTCCTACGAGCAGTACTTC; CDR3aa: CASSFSRKSSYEQYF
d_gene: NA; abundance: NA; v_gene: TRBV7-9; j_gene: TRBJ1-1; CDR3nt: TGTGCCAGCAGCTTCTCAGGCGGACGGAACACTGAAGCTTTCTTT; CDR3aa: CASSFSGGRNTEAFF
d_gene: TRBD2; abundance: NA; v_gene: TRBV12-3/TRBV12-4; j_gene: TRBJ2-7; CDR3nt: TGTGCCAGCAGCCGACCCGGGACTAGCGGGAGTTACGAGCAGTACTTC; CDR3aa: CASSRPGTSGSYEQYF
d_gene: NA; abundance: few; v_gene: TRBV7-9; j_gene: TRBJ2-2; CDR3nt: TGTGCCAGCAGCTTAGGCGTCGGTAGGGGCCTCACCGGGGAGCTGTTTTTT; CDR3aa: CASSLGVGRGLTGELFF
d_gene: NA; abundance: NA; v_gene: TRBV6-1; j_gene: TRBJ1-1; CDR3nt: TGTGCCAGCAGCCCAGGGTTGGGGGGAGAGAACACTGAAGCTTTCTTT; CDR3aa: CASSPGLGGENTEAFF
d_gene: NA; abundance: NA; v_gene: TRBV4-1; j_gene: TRBJ2-5; CDR3nt: TGCGCCAGCAGCCCCAACAGGCTAACCATCCAAGAGACCCAGTACTTC; CDR3aa: CASSPNRLTIQETQYF
d_gene: TRBD1; abundance: few; v_gene: TRBV5-1; j_gene: TRBJ1-1; CDR3nt: TGCGCCAGCATGACAGGGAGAATGAACACTGAAGCTTTCTTT; CDR3aa: CASMTGRMNTEAFF